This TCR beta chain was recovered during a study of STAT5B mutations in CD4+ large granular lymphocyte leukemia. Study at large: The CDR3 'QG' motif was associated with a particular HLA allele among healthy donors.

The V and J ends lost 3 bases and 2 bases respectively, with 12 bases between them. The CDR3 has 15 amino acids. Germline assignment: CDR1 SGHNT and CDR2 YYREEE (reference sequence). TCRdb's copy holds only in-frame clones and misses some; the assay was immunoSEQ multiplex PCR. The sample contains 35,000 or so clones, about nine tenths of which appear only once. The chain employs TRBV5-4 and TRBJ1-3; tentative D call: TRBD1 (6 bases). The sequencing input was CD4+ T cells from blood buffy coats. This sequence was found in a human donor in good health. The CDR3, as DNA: TGTGCCAGCAGCTACCTATCAGGGGCTGGAAACACCATATATTTT. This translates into CASSYLSGAGNTIYF.